This TCR beta chain was observed in a study of early T cells in non-severe SARS-CoV-2 infection. Study at large: Unsorted whole blood bulk RNA was sequenced, with unpaired chains. General observations from the study: Matching against VDJdb likely underestimated virus-specific expansions, favoring anti-spike CD8.

Individual cDNA molecules carried attached unique molecular identifiers. Using its own MiXCR run on the 5' RACE reads, TCRdb lists one record per CDR3 protein. The table records 55,000 to 75,000 distinct CDR3 sequences, 7.7% of them present only once. As regards this clonotype: Its target is not known.

Sequencing was done on a sample of whole blood. The TCR sequence derives from an adult who was a healthcare worker with PCR-confirmed SARS-CoV-2 infection or an uninfected control (not recorded which).

CDR3 region: CASSTGLAGSETQYF. For the CDR3, the DNA is TGTGCCAGCTCAACCGGACTAGCGGGCAGTGAGACCCAGTACTTC. The chain couples TRBV18 to TRBJ2-5, with 11 bases lining up with TRBD2. CDR3 length: 15 residues. Trimming at V came to 5 bases and at J to 5 bases, leaving 7 bases not matched to a gene. Germline lookup yields CDR1 KGHSH and CDR2 LQKENI.